A selection of T cell receptor beta chains follows, all from one sample in a study of cytomegalovirus exposure and HLA in healthy donors. Profiling relied on immunoSEQ multiplex PCR, and the TCRdb table lists in-frame clones only, not all of them. The repertoire holds around 200,000 clones, with roughly 81% as singletons. Material for sequencing was PBMCs. These receptors were collected from a woman aged 30 to 39 in good health and CMV-seropositive. Each CDR3 is given with its conserved first and last residue. The D gene is left open where the match is weak. Not every row has a clone size; where given, it reads once, few, many or a size class.

J gene	V gene	D gene	clone size	CDR3 protein	CDR3 DNA
TRBJ2-3	TRBV7-9	.	once	CASSTQRGGLSTDTQYF	TGTGCCAGCAGCACACAACGGGGAGGTCTGAGCACAGATACGCAGTATTTT
TRBJ2-3	TRBV4-1	TRBD2	.	CASSPAGVDTQYF	TGCGCCAGCAGCCCAGCGGGAGTGGATACGCAGTATTTT
TRBJ1-3	TRBV6-5	.	.	CASSYPGGRGGNTIYF	TGTGCCAGCAGTTACCCGGGGGGGAGGGGTGGAAACACCATATATTTT
TRBJ2-7	TRBV29-1	.	.	CSTQPGVGGEQYF	TGCAGCACCCAACCGGGAGTGGGAGGCGAGCAGTACTTC
TRBJ2-3	TRBV27	TRBD1	.	CASSPRTGVRTDTQYF	TGTGCCAGCAGTCCCCGGACAGGGGTACGGACAGATACGCAGTATTTT
TRBJ2-3	TRBV16	TRBD2	.	CASSQRRTSKADTQYF	TGTGCCAGCAGCCAAAGGAGGACTAGCAAAGCAGATACGCAGTATTTT
TRBJ1-1	TRBV9	TRBD1	.	CASSVGQGQSQAFF	TGTGCCAGCAGCGTAGGACAGGGGCAAAGTCAAGCTTTCTTT
TRBJ1-2	TRBV6-5	.	few	CASSSVKNYGYTF	TGTGCCAGCAGTTCGGTGAAGAACTATGGCTACACCTTC
TRBJ2-1	TRBV2	TRBD2	.	CASSDWAGEKNEQFF	TGTGCCAGCAGTGATTGGGCGGGAGAGAAGAATGAGCAGTTCTTC
TRBJ1-5	TRBV28	.	.	CASTVGGGGGNQPQHF	TGTGCCAGCACCGTCGGGGGGGGAGGCGGCAATCAGCCCCAGCATTTT
TRBJ2-2	TRBV7-7	.	few	CASSLGVAGELFF	TGTGCTAGCAGCTTGGGAGTCGCCGGGGAGCTGTTTTTT
TRBJ1-2	TRBV5-5	.	.	CASSLRDIDYGYTF	TGTGCCAGCAGCTTACGGGATATAGACTATGGCTACACCTTC
TRBJ2-1	TRBV7-6	TRBD2	.	CASSLGLAAYNEQFF	TGTGCCAGCAGCTTAGGTCTAGCGGCCTACAATGAGCAGTTCTTC
TRBJ2-1	TRBV13	.	.	CASSLGVPLSYNEQFF	TGTGCCAGCAGCTTAGGCGTCCCACTCTCCTACAATGAGCAGTTCTTC
TRBJ1-1	TRBV19	TRBD1	.	CASSIVGTVAAEAFF	TGTGCCAGTAGTATAGTCGGGACAGTCGCCGCTGAAGCTTTCTTT
TRBJ2-5	TRBV13	.	.	CASSPRQGGETQYF	TGTGCCAGCAGCCCCCGTCAAGGGGGAGAGACCCAGTACTTC
TRBJ1-3	TRBV6-6	.	few	CASSLDRLSGNTIYF	TGTGCCAGCAGCCTCGACAGACTCTCTGGAAACACCATATATTTT
TRBJ1-5	TRBV4-2	.	.	CASSQGGEGQPQHF	TGTGCCAGCAGCCAGGGAGGGGAAGGGCAGCCCCAGCATTTT
TRBJ2-1	TRBV7-8	TRBD2	.	CASIKEIRLAGGPNPSNEQFF	TGTGCCAGCATCAAAGAAATTAGACTAGCGGGAGGGCCTAACCCCTCCAATGAGCAGTTCTTC
TRBJ1-1	TRBV15	TRBD1	.	CATSSGRDSQSEAFF	TGTGCCACCAGCAGCGGACGGGACAGCCAGTCCGAAGCTTTCTTT
TRBJ1-2	TRBV7-9	.	.	CASSLAGAYTF	TGTGCCAGCAGCTTAGCAGGGGCCTACACCTTC
TRBJ2-7	TRBV27	TRBD1	.	CASSLMGQGAYEQYF	TGTGCCAGCAGTTTAATGGGGCAGGGGGCCTACGAGCAGTACTTC